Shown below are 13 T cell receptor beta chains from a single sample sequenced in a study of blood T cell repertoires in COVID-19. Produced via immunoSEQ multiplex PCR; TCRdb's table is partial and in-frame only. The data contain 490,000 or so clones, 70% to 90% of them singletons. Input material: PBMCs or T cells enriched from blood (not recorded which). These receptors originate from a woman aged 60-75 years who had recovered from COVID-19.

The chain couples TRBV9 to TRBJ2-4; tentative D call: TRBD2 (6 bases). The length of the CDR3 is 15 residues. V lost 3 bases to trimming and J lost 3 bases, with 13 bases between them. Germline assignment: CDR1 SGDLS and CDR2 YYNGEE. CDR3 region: CASSAGGAGKNIQYF. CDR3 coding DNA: TGTGCCAGCAGCGCAGGAGGGGCTGGCAAAAACATTCAGTACTTC. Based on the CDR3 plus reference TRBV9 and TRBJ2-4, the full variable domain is DSGVTQTPKHLITATGQRVTLRCSPRSGDLSVYWYQQSLDQGLQFLIQYYNGEERAKGNILERFSAQQFPDLHSELNLSSLELGDSALYFCASSAGGAGKNIQYFGAGTRLSVL.

CDR3 sequence (DNA): TGTGCCAGCAGTGACTTTTCGGGAGGGGTCACTGAAGCTTTCTTT. This encodes CASSDFSGGVTEAFF. This rearrangement joins TRBV25-1 to TRBJ1-1; TRBD1 might be the D (5 bases). The CDR3 runs 15 residues. Trimming shortened V by 3 bases and J by 4 bases, and 15 bases separated the two germline ends. Germline V CDR1 and CDR2: MGHDK, SYGVNS.

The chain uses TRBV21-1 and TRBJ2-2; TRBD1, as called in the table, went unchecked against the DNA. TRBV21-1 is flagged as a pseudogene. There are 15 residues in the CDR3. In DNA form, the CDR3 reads TGTGCCAGCAGCGTCCGGGACAGGGACCCGGGGGAGCTGTTTTTT. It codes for CASSVRDRDPGELFF.

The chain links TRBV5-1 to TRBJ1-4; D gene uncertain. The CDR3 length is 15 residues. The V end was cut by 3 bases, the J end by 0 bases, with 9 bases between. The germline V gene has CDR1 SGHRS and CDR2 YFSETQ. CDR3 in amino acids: CASSSHGATNEKLFF. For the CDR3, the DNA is TGCGCCAGCAGCTCTCACGGTGCAACTAATGAAAAACTGTTTTTT.

Here the CDR3 reads CAWSRDFYGYTF. The CDR3 bases are TGTGCCTGGAGTAGGGACTTCTATGGCTACACCTTC. The chain carries TRBV30 and TRBJ1-2, with D maybe TRBD1 (5 bases). Between the trimmed V and J ends, which lost 2 bases and 4 bases, there was a span of 8 bases. The CDR3 is 12 residues long. Germline V gene data show CDR1 as GTSNPN and CDR2 as SVGIG (reference sequence).

In DNA form, the CDR3 reads TGTGCCAGCAGAACGGGGATCCCAGATACGCAGTATTTT. It encodes CASRTGIPDTQYF. This chain uses TRBV6-5 with TRBJ2-3, with D perhaps matching TRBD2 (5 bases). The CDR3 contains 13 residues. Trimming removed 6 bases at V and 4 bases at J, with 11 bases between. Germline values: CDR1 MNHEY, CDR2 SVGAGI.

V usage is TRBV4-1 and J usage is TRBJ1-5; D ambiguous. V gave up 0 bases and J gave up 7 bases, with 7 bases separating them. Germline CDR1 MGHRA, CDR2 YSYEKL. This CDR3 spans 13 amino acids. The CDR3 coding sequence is TGCGCCAGCAGCCAAGATCAGAGGCAGCCCCAGCATTTT. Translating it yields CASSQDQRQPQHF.

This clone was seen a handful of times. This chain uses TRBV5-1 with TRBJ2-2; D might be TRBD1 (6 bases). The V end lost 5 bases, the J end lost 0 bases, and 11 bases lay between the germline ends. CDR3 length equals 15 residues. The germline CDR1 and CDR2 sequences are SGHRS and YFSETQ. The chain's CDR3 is CASRLTGTNTGELFF. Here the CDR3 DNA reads TGCGCCAGCAGGCTCACAGGGACGAACACCGGGGAGCTGTTTTTT.

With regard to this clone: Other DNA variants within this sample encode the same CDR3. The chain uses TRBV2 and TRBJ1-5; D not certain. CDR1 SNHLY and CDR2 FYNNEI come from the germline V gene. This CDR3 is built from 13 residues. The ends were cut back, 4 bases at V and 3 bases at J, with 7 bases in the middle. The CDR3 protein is CASSAGSNQPQHF. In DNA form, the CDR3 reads TGTGCCAGCAGTGCAGGCTCCAATCAGCCCCAGCATTTT.

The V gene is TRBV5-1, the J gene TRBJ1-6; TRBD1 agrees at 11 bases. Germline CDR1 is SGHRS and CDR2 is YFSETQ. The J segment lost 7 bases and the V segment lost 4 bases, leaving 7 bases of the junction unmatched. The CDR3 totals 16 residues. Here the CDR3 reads CASSLGTGGGNSPLHF. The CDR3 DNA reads TGCGCCAGCAGCCTCGGGACAGGGGGTGGCAATTCACCCCTCCACTTT.

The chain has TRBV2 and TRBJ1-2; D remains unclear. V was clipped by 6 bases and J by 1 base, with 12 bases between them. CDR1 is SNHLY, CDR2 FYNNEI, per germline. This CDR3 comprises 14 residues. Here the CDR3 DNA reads TGTGCCAGCAGGGGGAGACTAATTAACTATGGCTACACCTTC. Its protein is CASRGRLINYGYTF. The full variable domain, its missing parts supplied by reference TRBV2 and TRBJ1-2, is EPEVTQTPSHQVTQMGQEVILRCVPISNHLYFYWYRQILGQKVEFLVSFYNNEISEKSEIFDDQFSVERPDGSNFTLKIRSTKLEDSAMYFCASRGRLINYGYTFGSGTRLTVV.

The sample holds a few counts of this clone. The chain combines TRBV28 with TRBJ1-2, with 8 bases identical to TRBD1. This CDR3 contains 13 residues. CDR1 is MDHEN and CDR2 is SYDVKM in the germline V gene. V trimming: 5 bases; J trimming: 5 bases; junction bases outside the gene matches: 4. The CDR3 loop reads CASSLDRVYGYTF. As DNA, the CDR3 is TGTGCCAGCAGTCTGGACAGGGTATATGGCTACACCTTC.

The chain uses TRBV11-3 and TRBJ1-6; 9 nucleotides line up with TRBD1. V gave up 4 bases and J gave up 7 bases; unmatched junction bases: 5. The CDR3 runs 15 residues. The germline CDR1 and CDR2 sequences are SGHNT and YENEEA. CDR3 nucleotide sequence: TGTGCCAGCAGCTGGGACAGGGATGGAAATTCACCCCTCCACTTT. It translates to CASSWDRDGNSPLHF.